The following is a TCR beta chain sequence with its context. Its target is not known. This may be a read error: a much more frequent sequence differs by one nucleotide. The CDR3 covers 13 residues. Trimming shortened V by 11 bases and J by 2 bases, and 15 bases separated the two germline ends. This record comes from a study of blood T cells in healthy people across ages. A second roughly 7 to 12 cycle PCR used barcoded and J-beta primers. The template-switch adaptor, which had 12 random nucleotides, put a tag on each cDNA molecule. TCRdb re-derived calls from the 5' RACE reads in MiXCR, one entry per CDR3 protein. This sample carries about 1.6 million distinct CDR3 sequences, around 36% of them seen once, and the ten largest clones take 11%. Study-wide results and caveats: When set beside aged donors, long-lived donors presented more naive CD4+ cells and higher diversity. Getting older went along with TCR beta diversity per million T cells dropping roughly linearly. Diversity was estimated from one million T cells, and these estimates were considered underestimates.

The sequence was collected from a young woman in good health. The sample consisted of blood. The chain couples TRBV12-3 or TRBV12-4 to TRBJ1-2; no clear D gene. As DNA, the CDR3 is TGTGCCGGCAATGGTTTAGGGAACTATGGCTACACCTTC. It translates to CAGNGLGNYGYTF.